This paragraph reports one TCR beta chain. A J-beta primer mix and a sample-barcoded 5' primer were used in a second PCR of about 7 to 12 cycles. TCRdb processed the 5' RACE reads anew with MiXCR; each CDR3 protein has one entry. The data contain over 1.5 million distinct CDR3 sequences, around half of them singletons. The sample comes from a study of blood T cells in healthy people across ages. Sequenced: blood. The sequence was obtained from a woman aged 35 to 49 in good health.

The CDR3 nucleotides are TGTGCCAGCAGCTTGGACTTTGCCGGGGGGCGGTACAATGAGCAGTTCTTC. Encoded protein: CASSLDFAGGRYNEQFF. The chain employs TRBV5-4 and TRBJ2-1; D is perhaps TRBD2 (7 bases). Between the trimmed V and J ends, which lost 0 bases and 4 bases, there was a span of 17 bases. The germline V gene has CDR1 SGHNT and CDR2 YYREEE (reference sequence). The CDR3 has 17 amino acids.